In this sample, the clone carrying this TCR beta chain turned up a few times. The germline V and J ends were trimmed by 1 base and 4 bases, with 11 bases remaining between them. This CDR3 contains 15 residues. Per the germline V gene, CDR1 is SGHRS and CDR2 is YFSETQ. TCRdb's copy holds only in-frame clones and misses some; the assay was immunoSEQ multiplex PCR. The sample carries just over 95,000 clones, just over 90% recorded once. This entry comes from a study of blood T cell repertoires in COVID-19. The sequenced sample consisted of peripheral blood. The J gene is TRBJ1-4, the V gene TRBV5-1, with D tentatively TRBD1 (6 bases). The receptor was derived from a man in his sixties with acute or convalescent COVID-19. The CDR3 reads CASSLITGRNEKLFF. The DNA for the CDR3 is TGCGCCAGCAGCTTGATTACAGGGCGTAATGAAAAACTGTTTTTT. Full variable domain (missing parts from reference TRBV5-1 and TRBJ1-4): KAGVTQTPRYLIKTRGQQVTLSCSPISGHRSVSWYQQTPGQGLQFLFEYFSETQRNKGNFPGRFSGRQFSNSRSEMNVSTLELGDSALYLCASSLITGRNEKLFFGSGTQLSVL.